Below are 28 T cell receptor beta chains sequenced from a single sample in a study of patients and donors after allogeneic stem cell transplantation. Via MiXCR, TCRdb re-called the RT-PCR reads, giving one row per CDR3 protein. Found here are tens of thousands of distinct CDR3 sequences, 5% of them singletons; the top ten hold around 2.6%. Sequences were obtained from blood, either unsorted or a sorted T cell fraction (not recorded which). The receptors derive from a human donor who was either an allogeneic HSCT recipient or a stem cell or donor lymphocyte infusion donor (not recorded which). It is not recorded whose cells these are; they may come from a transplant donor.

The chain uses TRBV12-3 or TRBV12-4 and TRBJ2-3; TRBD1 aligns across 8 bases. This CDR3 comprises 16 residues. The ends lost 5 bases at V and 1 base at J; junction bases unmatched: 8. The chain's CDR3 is CASSPEDRARTDTQYF. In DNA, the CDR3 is TGTGCCAGCAGTCCCGAGGACAGGGCCCGCACAGATACGCAGTATTTT.

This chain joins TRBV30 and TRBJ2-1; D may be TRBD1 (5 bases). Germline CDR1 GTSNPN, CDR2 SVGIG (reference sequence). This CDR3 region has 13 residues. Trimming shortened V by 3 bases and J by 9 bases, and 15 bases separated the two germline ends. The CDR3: CAWRGAGWSEQFF. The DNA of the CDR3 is TGTGCCTGGAGAGGGGCAGGGTGGAGTGAGCAGTTCTTC.

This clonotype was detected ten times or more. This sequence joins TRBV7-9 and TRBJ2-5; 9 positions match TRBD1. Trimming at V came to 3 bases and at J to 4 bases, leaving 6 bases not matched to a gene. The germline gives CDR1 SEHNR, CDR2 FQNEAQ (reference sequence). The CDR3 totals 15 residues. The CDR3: CASSFEQGAGETQYF. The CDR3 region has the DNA TGTGCCAGCAGCTTTGAACAGGGGGCGGGAGAGACCCAGTACTTC.

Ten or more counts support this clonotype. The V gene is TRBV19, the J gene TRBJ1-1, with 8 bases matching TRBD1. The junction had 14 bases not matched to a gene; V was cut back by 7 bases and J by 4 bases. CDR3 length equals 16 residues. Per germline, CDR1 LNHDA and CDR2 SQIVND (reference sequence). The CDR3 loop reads CASIPGRGRGRTEAFF. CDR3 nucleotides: TGTGCCAGTATTCCTGGGAGGGGCAGGGGGCGCACTGAAGCTTTCTTT.

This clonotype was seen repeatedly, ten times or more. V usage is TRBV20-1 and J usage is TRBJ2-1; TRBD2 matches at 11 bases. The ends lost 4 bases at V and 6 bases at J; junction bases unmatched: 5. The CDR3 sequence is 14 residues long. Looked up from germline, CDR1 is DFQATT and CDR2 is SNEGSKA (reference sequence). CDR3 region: CSAKTSGMGNEQFF. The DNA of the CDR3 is TGCAGTGCTAAGACTAGCGGGATGGGCAATGAGCAGTTCTTC.

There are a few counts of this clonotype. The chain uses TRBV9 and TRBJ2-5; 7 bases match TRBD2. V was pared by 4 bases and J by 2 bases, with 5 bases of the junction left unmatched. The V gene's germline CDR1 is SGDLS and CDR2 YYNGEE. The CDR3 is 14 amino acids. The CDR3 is CASSTHGGQETQYF. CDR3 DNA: TGTGCCAGCAGCACCCACGGGGGGCAAGAGACCCAGTACTTC.

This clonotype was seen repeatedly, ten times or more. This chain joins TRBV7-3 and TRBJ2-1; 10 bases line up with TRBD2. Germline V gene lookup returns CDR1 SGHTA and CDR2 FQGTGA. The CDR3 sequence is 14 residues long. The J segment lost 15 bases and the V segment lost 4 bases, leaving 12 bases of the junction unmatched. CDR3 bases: TGTGCCAGCAGCTCCTCTGAAGCGGGGGGGCAGCGGTTCTTC. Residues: CASSSSEAGGQRFF.

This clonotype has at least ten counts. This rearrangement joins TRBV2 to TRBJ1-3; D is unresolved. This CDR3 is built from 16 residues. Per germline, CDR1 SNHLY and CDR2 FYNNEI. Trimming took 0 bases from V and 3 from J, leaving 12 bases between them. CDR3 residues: CASSEAHPKVGNTIYF. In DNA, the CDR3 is TGTGCCAGCAGTGAAGCTCATCCAAAAGTTGGAAACACCATATATTTT.

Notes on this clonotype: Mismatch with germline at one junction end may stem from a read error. The CDR3 sequence: CGSSLGLNQPQHF. The CDR3 bases are TGTGGCAGCAGCTTAGGCCTAAATCAGCCCCAGCATTTT. The V gene is TRBV11-3, the J gene TRBJ1-5; D not certain. This CDR3 comprises 13 residues. Looked up from germline, CDR1 is SGHNT and CDR2 is YENEEA.

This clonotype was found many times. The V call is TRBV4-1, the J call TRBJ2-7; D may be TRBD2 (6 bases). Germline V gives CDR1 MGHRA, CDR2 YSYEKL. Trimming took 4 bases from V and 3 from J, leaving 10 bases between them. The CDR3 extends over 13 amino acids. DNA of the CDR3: TGCGCCAGCAGCCGGGACTCCTACTACGAGCAGTACTTC. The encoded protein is CASSRDSYYEQYF.

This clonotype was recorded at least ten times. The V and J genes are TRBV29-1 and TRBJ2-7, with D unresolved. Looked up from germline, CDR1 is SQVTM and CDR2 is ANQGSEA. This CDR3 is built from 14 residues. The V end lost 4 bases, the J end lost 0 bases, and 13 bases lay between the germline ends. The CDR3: CSVVPTLSSYEQYF. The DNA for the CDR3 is TGCAGCGTTGTACCCACCTTGTCCTCCTACGAGCAGTACTTC.

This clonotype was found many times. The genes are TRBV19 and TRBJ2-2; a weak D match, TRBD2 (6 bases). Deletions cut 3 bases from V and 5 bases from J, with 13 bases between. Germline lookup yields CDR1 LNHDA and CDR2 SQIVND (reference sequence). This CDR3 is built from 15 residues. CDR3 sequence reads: CASSIGGRGTGELFF. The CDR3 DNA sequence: TGTGCCAGTAGTATTGGAGGGAGAGGAACCGGGGAGCTGTTTTTT. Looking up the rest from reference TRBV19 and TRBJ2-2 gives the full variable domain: DGGITQSPKYLFRKEGQNVTLSCEQNLNHDAMYWYRQDPGQGLRLIYYSQIVNDFQKGDIAEGYSVSREKKESFPLTVTSAQKNPTAFYLCASSIGGRGTGELFFGEGSRLTVL.

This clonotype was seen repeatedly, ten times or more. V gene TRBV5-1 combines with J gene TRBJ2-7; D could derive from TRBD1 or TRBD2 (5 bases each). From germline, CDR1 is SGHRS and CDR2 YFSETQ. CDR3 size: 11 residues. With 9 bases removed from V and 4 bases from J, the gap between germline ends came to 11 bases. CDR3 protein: CATKGEYEQYF. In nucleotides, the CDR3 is TGCGCCACCAAAGGGGAGTACGAGCAGTACTTC.

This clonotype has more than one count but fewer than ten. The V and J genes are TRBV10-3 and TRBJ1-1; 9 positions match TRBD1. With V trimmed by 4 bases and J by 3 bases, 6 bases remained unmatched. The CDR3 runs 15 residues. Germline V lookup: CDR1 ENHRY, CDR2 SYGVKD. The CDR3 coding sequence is TGTGCCATCAGTGCCACTACAGGGGGCCACACTGAAGCTTTCTTT. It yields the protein CAISATTGGHTEAFF.

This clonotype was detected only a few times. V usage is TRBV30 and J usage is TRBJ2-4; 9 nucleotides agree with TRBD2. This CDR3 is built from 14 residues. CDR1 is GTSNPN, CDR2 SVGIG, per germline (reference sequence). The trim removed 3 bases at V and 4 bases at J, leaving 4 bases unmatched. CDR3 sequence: CAWRLAGAKNIQYF. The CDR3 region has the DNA TGTGCCTGGAGATTAGCGGGAGCTAAAAACATTCAGTACTTC.

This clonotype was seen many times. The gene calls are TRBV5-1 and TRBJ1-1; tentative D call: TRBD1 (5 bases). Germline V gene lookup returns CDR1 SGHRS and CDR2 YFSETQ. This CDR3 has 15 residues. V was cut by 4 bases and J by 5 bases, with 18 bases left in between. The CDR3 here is CASSKKDQGETEAFF. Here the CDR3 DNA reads TGCGCCAGCAGCAAAAAGGACCAAGGGGAAACTGAAGCTTTCTTT.

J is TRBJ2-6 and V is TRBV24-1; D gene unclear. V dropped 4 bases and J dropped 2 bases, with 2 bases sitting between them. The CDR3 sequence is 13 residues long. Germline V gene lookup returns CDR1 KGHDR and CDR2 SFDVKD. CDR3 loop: CATSEAGANVLTF. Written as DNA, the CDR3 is TGTGCCACCAGTGAAGCTGGGGCCAACGTCCTGACTTTC.

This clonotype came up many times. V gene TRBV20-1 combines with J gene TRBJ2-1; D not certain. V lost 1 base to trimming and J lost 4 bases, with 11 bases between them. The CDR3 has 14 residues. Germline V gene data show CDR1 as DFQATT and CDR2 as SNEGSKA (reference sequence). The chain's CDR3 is CSARGVYFYNEQFF. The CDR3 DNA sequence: TGCAGTGCTAGAGGGGTCTACTTTTACAATGAGCAGTTCTTC.

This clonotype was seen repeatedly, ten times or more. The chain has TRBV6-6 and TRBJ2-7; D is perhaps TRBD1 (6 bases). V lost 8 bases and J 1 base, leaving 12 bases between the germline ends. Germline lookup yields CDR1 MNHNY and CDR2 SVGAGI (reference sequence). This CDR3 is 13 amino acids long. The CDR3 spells CASGRDKSYEQYF. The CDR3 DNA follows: TGTGCCAGCGGCCGGGACAAGTCCTACGAGCAGTACTTC.

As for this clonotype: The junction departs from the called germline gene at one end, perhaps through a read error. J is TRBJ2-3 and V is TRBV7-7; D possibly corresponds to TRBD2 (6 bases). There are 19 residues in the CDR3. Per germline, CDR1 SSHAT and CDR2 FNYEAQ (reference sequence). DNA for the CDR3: TGTGCTAGCAGCTTGCAACCGCTCGGGCGCCGGGGGAGCACAGATACGCAGTATTTT. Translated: CASSLQPLGRRGSTDTQYF.

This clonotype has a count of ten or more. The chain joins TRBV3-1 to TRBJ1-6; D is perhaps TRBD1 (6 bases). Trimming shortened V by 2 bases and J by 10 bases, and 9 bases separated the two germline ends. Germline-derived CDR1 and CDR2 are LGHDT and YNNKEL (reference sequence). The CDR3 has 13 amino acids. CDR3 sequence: CASSQTGNSPLHF. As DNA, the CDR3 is TGTGCCAGCAGCCAAACAGGGAACTCACCCCTCCACTTT.

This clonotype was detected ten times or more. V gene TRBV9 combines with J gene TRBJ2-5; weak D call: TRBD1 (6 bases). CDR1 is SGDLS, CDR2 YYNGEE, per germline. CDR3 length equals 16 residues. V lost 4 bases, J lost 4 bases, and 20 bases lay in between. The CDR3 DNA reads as TGTGCCAGCAGCCCCCGCCGGACAGCAGGAACAGAGACCCAGTACTTC. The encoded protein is CASSPRRTAGTETQYF.

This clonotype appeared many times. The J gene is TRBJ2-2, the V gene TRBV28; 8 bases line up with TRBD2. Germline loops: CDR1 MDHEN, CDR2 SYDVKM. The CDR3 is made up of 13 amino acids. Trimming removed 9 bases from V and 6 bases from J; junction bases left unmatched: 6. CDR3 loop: CASERELPGELFF. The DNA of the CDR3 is TGTGCCAGTGAGCGGGAGTTGCCCGGGGAGCTGTTTTTT.

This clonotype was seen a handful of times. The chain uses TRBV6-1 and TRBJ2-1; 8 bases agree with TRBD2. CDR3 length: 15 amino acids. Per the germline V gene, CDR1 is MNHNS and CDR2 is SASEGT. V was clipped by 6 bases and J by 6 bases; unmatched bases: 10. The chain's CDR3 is CASSPGPRGGNEQFF. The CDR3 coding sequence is TGTGCCAGCAGCCCCGGACCCCGGGGGGGCAATGAGCAGTTCTTC.

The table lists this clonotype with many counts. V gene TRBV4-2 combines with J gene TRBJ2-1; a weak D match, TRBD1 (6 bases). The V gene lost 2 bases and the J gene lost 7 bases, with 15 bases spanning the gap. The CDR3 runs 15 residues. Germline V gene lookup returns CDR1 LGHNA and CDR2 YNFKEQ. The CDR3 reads CASSQNPGTPNEQFF. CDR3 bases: TGTGCCAGCAGCCAAAATCCCGGGACACCGAATGAGCAGTTCTTC.

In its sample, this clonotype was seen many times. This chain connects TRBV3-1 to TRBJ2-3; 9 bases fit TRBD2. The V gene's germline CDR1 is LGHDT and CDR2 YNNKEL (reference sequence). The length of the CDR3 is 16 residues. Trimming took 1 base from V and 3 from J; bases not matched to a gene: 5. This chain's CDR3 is CASSQGSSGRTDTQYF. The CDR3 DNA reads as TGTGCCAGCAGCCAAGGAAGTAGCGGGAGAACAGATACGCAGTATTTT.

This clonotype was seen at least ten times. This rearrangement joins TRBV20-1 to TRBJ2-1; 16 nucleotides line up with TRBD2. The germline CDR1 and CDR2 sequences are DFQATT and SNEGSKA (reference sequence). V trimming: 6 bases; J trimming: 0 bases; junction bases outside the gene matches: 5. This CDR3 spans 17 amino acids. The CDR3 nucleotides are TGCAGTGCACCTGGGACTAGCGGGAGGGCCTCCTACAATGAGCAGTTCTTC. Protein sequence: CSAPGTSGRASYNEQFF.

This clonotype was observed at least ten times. The CDR3 reads CASSPIVTEAFF. As DNA, the CDR3 is TGTGCCAGCAGCCCAATCGTTACTGAAGCTTTCTTT. The chain recombines TRBV11-2 with TRBJ1-1, with D unclear. The germline V gene encodes CDR1 SGHAT and CDR2 FQNNGV. With 5 bases removed from V and 5 bases from J, the gap between germline ends came to 9 bases. The CDR3 runs 12 residues.